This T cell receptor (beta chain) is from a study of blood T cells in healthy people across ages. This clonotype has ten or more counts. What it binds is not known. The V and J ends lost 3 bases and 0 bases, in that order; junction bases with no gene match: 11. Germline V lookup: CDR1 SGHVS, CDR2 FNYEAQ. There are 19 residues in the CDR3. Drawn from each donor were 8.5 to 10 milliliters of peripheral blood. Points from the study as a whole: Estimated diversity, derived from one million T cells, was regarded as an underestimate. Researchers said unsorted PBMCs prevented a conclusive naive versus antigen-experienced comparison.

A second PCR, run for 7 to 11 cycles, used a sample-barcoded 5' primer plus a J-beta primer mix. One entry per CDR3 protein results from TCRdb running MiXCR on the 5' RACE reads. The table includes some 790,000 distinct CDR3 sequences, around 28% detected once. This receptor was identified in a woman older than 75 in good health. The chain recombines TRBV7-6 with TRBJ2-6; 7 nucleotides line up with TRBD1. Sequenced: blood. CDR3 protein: CASSLIGTEPLSGANVLTF. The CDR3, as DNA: TGTGCCAGCAGCTTGATCGGGACAGAGCCTCTCTCTGGGGCCAACGTCCTGACTTTC.